Presented here are 30 T cell receptor beta chains from one specimen sequenced in a study of human T cells and chemical hapten exposure. The time point: patch test 1, 2 weeks after DPC sensitization. As to treatment: therapeutic diphenylcyclopropenone sensitization with weekly scalp DPC. TCRdb fed the RACE reads into MiXCR, producing one record per CDR3 protein. The repertoire holds approximately 340,000 distinct CDR3 sequences, with around 7% as singletons. The source material was whole blood, sampled in connection with sensitization to the hapten diphenylcyclopropenone (DPC). These receptors were taken from a woman between 18 and 29 years old with alopecia areata. Some clones in this sample may be carry-over from other donors' samples.

This clonotype was picked up many times. The chain employs TRBV6-5 and TRBJ2-5; D remains unclear. Trimming left V 0 bases short and J 5 bases short, with 13 bases between. Germline V gives CDR1 MNHEY, CDR2 SVGAGI. The CDR3 runs to 15 residues. Here the CDR3 DNA reads TGTGCCAGCAGTTACTCGAAAGGGTACACGGAGACCCAGTACTTC. Its protein is CASSYSKGYTETQYF.

This chain connects TRBV7-2 to TRBJ1-6; D unresolved. The germline V and J ends were trimmed by 7 bases and 10 bases, with 20 bases remaining between them. CDR1 and CDR2 (germline): SGHTA, FQGNSA. This CDR3 is 15 amino acids long. The CDR3 DNA sequence: TGTGCCAGCACCCCCGTTGCATCGCTGCGCTCACCCCTCCACTTT. It translates to CASTPVASLRSPLHF.

This clonotype has more than one count but fewer than ten. J is TRBJ1-1 and V is TRBV5-1, with D unresolved. From germline, CDR1 is SGHRS and CDR2 YFSETQ. V lost 0 bases to trimming and J lost 4 bases, with 10 bases between them. The CDR3 has 14 residues. The CDR3 loop reads CASSLAPGTTEAFF. CDR3 DNA: TGCGCCAGCAGCTTGGCTCCGGGAACCACTGAAGCTTTCTTT.

Ten or more counts support this clonotype. The chain employs TRBV6-5 and TRBJ2-2; the match to TRBD1 covers 9 bases. The CDR3 runs to 16 residues. Trimming removed 2 bases from V and 3 bases from J; junction bases left unmatched: 4. CDR1 is MNHEY and CDR2 is SVGAGI in the germline V gene. The CDR3 DNA is TGTGCCAGCAGTTACGTTACAGGGGGCTACACCGGGGAGCTGTTTTTT. It encodes CASSYVTGGYTGELFF.

This clonotype has only a few counts. The chain couples TRBV10-3 to TRBJ2-3, with a tentative D call TRBD2 (5 bases). Germline CDR1 ENHRY, CDR2 SYGVKD. The CDR3 loop spans 17 amino acids. V lost 0 bases to trimming and J lost 0 bases, with 13 bases between them. CDR3 in DNA: TGTGCCATCAGTGAGTCGAAGGGTAGCGCTAGCACAGATACGCAGTATTTT. This sequence encodes CAISESKGSASTDTQYF.

This clonotype has just a few counts. This sequence joins TRBV18 and TRBJ2-5; 7 nucleotides align to TRBD1. Germline V gene lookup returns CDR1 KGHSH and CDR2 LQKENI. The junction had 12 bases not matched to a gene; V was cut back by 2 bases and J by 3 bases. The CDR3 is made up of 17 amino acids. CDR3 DNA: TGTGCCAGCTCACCAGAGGGGGCCGGTCGAGAAGAAGAGACCCAGTACTTC. This translates into CASSPEGAGREEETQYF.

The rearrangement uses TRBV4-3 and TRBJ1-1; possibly TRBD1 for D (5 bases). The CDR3 totals 15 residues. V was pared by 1 base and J by 0 bases, with 9 bases between. Germline CDR1 reads LGHNA; CDR2 reads YSLEER. The CDR3 nucleotides are TGCGCCAGCAGCCAAGGCGCAGGGATGAACACTGAAGCTTTCTTT. Translated, it gives CASSQGAGMNTEAFF.

This clonotype has a count of ten or more. This rearrangement joins TRBV20-1 to TRBJ2-7, with 11 bases fitting TRBD2. V gave up 5 bases and J gave up 1 base; unmatched junction bases: 7. CDR1 DFQATT and CDR2 SNEGSKA come from the germline V gene (reference sequence). This CDR3 spans 15 amino acids. DNA for the CDR3: TGCAGTGCTCGAACTAGCGGGGGCCTATCCTACGAGCAGTACTTC. As protein: CSARTSGGLSYEQYF.

The rearrangement links TRBV6-6 to TRBJ2-1; TRBD1 or TRBD2 may be the D gene (5 bases each). Trimming cost V 2 bases and J 8 bases, with 13 bases left between them. Germline lookup yields CDR1 MNHNY and CDR2 SVGAGI (reference sequence). CDR3 length: 14 residues. The CDR3 reads CASSYGTKSDEQFF. In nucleotides, the CDR3 is TGTGCCAGCAGTTACGGGACCAAGTCAGATGAGCAGTTCTTC.

There are a few counts of this clonotype. The chain links TRBV7-2 to TRBJ2-7; tentative D call: TRBD1 (5 bases). Looked up from germline, CDR1 is SGHTA and CDR2 is FQGNSA. Trimming removed 2 bases at V and 6 bases at J, with 14 bases between. The CDR3 has 14 amino acids. CDR3 DNA: TGTGCCAGCAGCTTAAATAGGGGTAAGGGCGAGCAGTACTTC. It specifies CASSLNRGKGEQYF.

The chain joins TRBV3-1 to TRBJ2-5; 11 bases are shared with TRBD2. Germline V gene data show CDR1 as LGHDT and CDR2 as YNNKEL (reference sequence). V was clipped by 3 bases and J by 1 base; unmatched bases: 4. The CDR3 runs to 16 residues. The CDR3, as DNA: TGTGCCAGCAGCCAGGGGACTAGCGGACCCCAAGAGACCCAGTACTTC. Translation gives CASSQGTSGPQETQYF.

The chain couples TRBV18 to TRBJ1-1, with no clear D. Trimming shortened V by 3 bases and J by 1 base, and 12 bases separated the two germline ends. CDR1 is KGHSH and CDR2 is LQKENI in the germline V gene. The CDR3 runs to 15 residues. CDR3 in amino acids: CASSPNPPPNTEAFF. The CDR3 DNA sequence: TGTGCCAGCTCACCCAACCCCCCCCCGAACACTGAAGCTTTCTTT.

The rearrangement joins TRBV9 to TRBJ2-5, with TRBD2 identical over 13 bases. The CDR3 is 17 residues long. Germline values: CDR1 SGDLS, CDR2 YYNGEE. With V trimmed by 0 bases and J by 5 bases, 7 bases remained unmatched. CDR3 sequence reads: CASSVGSETSGGETQYF. In DNA, the CDR3 is TGTGCCAGCAGCGTAGGTTCTGAGACTAGCGGGGGGGAGACCCAGTACTTC.

This clonotype was found a few times. DNA of the CDR3: TGTGCCAGCAGTCGGGAGGGGAGATGGGACTATGGCTACACCTTC. Its protein product is CASSREGRWDYGYTF. This chain joins TRBV12-3 or TRBV12-4 and TRBJ1-2, with D perhaps TRBD1 (5 bases). This CDR3 region has 15 residues. V was shortened by 5 bases and J by 3 bases, with 16 bases between the two germline ends.

The V gene is TRBV5-1, the J gene TRBJ2-2; no reliable D call. V was pared by 7 bases and J by 0 bases, with 10 bases between. This CDR3 region has 14 residues. The germline V gene encodes CDR1 SGHRS and CDR2 YFSETQ. In nucleotides, the CDR3 is TGCGCCAGCCTGGAAGCGACGAACACCGGGGAGCTGTTTTTT. The encoded protein is CASLEATNTGELFF.

Regarding this clonotype: Its ends do not fully match the called genes, so a read error is possible. The chain employs TRBV2 and TRBJ2-1, with D possibly matching TRBD2 (5 bases). The germline V gene encodes CDR1 SNHLY and CDR2 FYNNEI. This CDR3 spans 14 amino acids. Here the CDR3 DNA reads TGTGCCAGCTCTTCGTCGCTAGCTCGTAATGGGCAGTTCTTC. It encodes CASSSSLARNGQFF.

The chain combines TRBV6-6 with TRBJ1-1; no reliable D call. The CDR3 contains 15 residues. Germline loops: CDR1 MNHNY, CDR2 SVGAGI (reference sequence). V shed 2 bases and J shed 1 base, with 11 bases lying between them. CDR3 DNA: TGTGCCAGCAGTTACGGGCAGGCAGAGAACACTGAAGCTTTCTTT. Its protein is CASSYGQAENTEAFF.

This clonotype was picked up many times. The chain carries TRBV20-1 and TRBJ2-7; possible D gene TRBD2, 7 bases. Germline V gene sequence: CDR1 DFQATT, CDR2 SNEGSKA (reference sequence). The germline V and J ends were trimmed by 2 bases and 7 bases, with 15 bases remaining between them. There are 13 residues in the CDR3. CDR3 protein: CSARRGGAHEQYF. In DNA form, the CDR3 reads TGCAGTGCTAGAAGGGGGGGCGCGCATGAGCAGTACTTC.

This clonotype was seen more than once but under ten times. The junction departs from the called germline gene at one end, perhaps through a read error. The J gene is TRBJ2-2, the V gene TRBV7-7, with D uncertain. This CDR3 has 18 amino acids. Germline loops: CDR1 SSHAT, CDR2 FNYEAQ (reference sequence). CDR3 protein: CASSLREVVSTNTGELFF. CDR3 in DNA: TGTGCTAGCAGCTTACGAGAAGTGGTTTCAACGAACACCGGGGAGCTGTTTTTT.

Turning to this clonotype: The final CDR3 position lacks the conserved phenylalanine or tryptophan, pointing to a likely read error. The chain has TRBV9 and TRBJ1-4; no firm D call. This CDR3 is built from 16 residues. V lost 3 bases, J lost 5 bases, and 17 bases lay in between. From germline, CDR1 is SGDLS and CDR2 YYNGEE. In DNA, the CDR3 is TGTGCCAGCAGCGCAAGAGACGGACGTAGGAATGAAAAACTGTTTCTT. This gives the protein CASSARDGRRNEKLFL.

This rearrangement joins TRBV28 to TRBJ2-7; TRBD1 agrees at 8 bases. The V gene's germline CDR1 is MDHEN and CDR2 SYDVKM. Unmatched junction bases numbered 6, after V lost 5 bases and J lost 3 bases. This CDR3 region has 14 residues. CDR3 residues: CASSPGGTVYEQYF. The CDR3 coding sequence is TGTGCCAGCAGTCCAGGGGGCACAGTCTACGAGCAGTACTTC.

The table lists this clonotype with many counts. The chain couples TRBV2 to TRBJ1-2; D gene ambiguous. Per germline, CDR1 SNHLY and CDR2 FYNNEI. The CDR3 runs to 14 residues. Trimming cost V 4 bases and J 2 bases, with 11 bases left between them. DNA of the CDR3: TGTGCCAGCAGTGTTCTACTGATAAACTATGGCTACACCTTC. This encodes CASSVLLINYGYTF.

This chain joins TRBV15 and TRBJ1-1; 7 positions match TRBD1. The CDR3 has 14 amino acids. The germline V gene has CDR1 LNHNV and CDR2 YYDKDF (reference sequence). V dropped 4 bases and J dropped 4; count of bases not matched to a gene: 6. The CDR3 sequence is CATSTRGAGTEAFF. The DNA for the CDR3 is TGTGCCACCAGCACCAGGGGGGCGGGCACTGAAGCTTTCTTT.

This clonotype was observed at least ten times. This sequence joins TRBV11-1 and TRBJ1-6; possibly TRBD1 for D (5 bases). Germline lookup yields CDR1 SGHAT and CDR2 FQDESV (reference sequence). This CDR3 region has 15 residues. Trimming removed 6 bases at V and 4 bases at J, with 13 bases between. Here the CDR3 DNA reads TGTGCCAGCAGTGCTAAACAGGAGTATAATTCACCCCTCCACTTT. The encoded protein is CASSAKQEYNSPLHF.

This clonotype was detected many times. V and J are TRBV6-2 or TRBV6-3 and TRBJ1-5; 8 bases match TRBD1. This CDR3 has 13 residues. Germline V CDR1 and CDR2: MNHEY, SVGEGT. The V gene end was trimmed by 4 bases and the J gene end by 4 bases; junction bases not matched to a gene: 0. The CDR3 DNA follows: TGTGCCAGCAGTTGGACAGGGAATCAGCCCCAGCATTTT. Translating gives CASSWTGNQPQHF.

This clonotype was detected a few times. The chain combines TRBV6-5 with TRBJ2-3; D is uncertain. Germline V gene data show CDR1 as MNHEY and CDR2 as SVGAGI. V shed 2 bases and J shed 5 bases, with 8 bases lying between them. This CDR3 has 13 residues. CDR3 in amino acids: CASSYIFGDTQYF. CDR3 nucleotide sequence: TGTGCCAGCAGTTACATCTTTGGAGATACGCAGTATTTT.

There are many counts of this clonotype. This rearrangement joins TRBV20-1 to TRBJ2-1; no definite D call. This CDR3 region has 13 residues. V dropped 7 bases and J dropped 0 bases, with 10 bases sitting between them. Germline CDR1 and CDR2: DFQATT and SNEGSKA (reference sequence). This CDR3 is CSVGESSYNEQFF. CDR3 DNA sequence: TGCAGTGTAGGAGAGAGCTCCTACAATGAGCAGTTCTTC.

Remarks on this clonotype: One junction end disagrees with the germline gene, perhaps due to a read error. The rearrangement links TRBV2 to TRBJ1-1; tentatively, D is TRBD1 (5 bases). CDR1 and CDR2 from the germline V gene are SNHLY and FYNNEI. CDR3 length equals 11 residues. CDR3 DNA sequence: TGTGCCAGCAGTGGGGGGGTTGAATCTTTCTTT. Encoded protein: CASSGGVESFF.

This clonotype was seen at least ten times. This CDR3 is CASAVRTSNIDTGELFF. The CDR3 DNA sequence: TGTGCCAGCGCCGTTCGGACTAGCAATATCGACACCGGGGAGCTGTTTTTT. The genes are TRBV12-3 or TRBV12-4 and TRBJ2-2; 8 nucleotides line up with TRBD2. The CDR3 is made up of 17 amino acids. Unmatched junction bases numbered 14, after V lost 8 bases and J lost 3 bases.

The sample holds a few counts of this clonotype. The chain couples TRBV5-5 to TRBJ1-1; D not certain. Germline CDR1 reads SGHKS; CDR2 reads YYEKEE (reference sequence). Trimming took 5 bases from V and 1 from J, leaving 15 bases between them. The CDR3 is 15 amino acids. CDR3 sequence: CASSPLISSNTEAFF. Here the CDR3 DNA reads TGTGCCAGCAGTCCGTTAATTAGCTCGAACACTGAAGCTTTCTTT. Combining the CDR3 with reference TRBV5-5 and TRBJ1-1 gives the whole variable domain DAGVTQSPTHLIKTRGQQVTLRCSPISGHKSVSWYQQVLGQGPQFIFQYYEKEERGRGNFPDRFSARQFPNYSSELNVNALLLGDSALYLCASSPLISSNTEAFFGQGTRLTVV.